These T cell receptor beta chains were read from a single sample in a study of blood T cell repertoires in COVID-19. Profiling relied on immunoSEQ multiplex PCR, and the TCRdb table lists in-frame clones only, not all of them. This table has 200,000 to 250,000 clones, around 84% appearing once. Sequenced sample: peripheral blood. These receptors were collected from a woman of 80 years or more with active or convalescent COVID-19. CDR3s include the opening cysteine and the closing phenylalanine or tryptophan. The D gene is left open where the match is weak. Some rows mark clone size as missing; the rest say once, few, many or name a class of expanded clone.

cdr3_nt	cdr3_aa	d_call	clone_size	v_call	j_call
TGTGCCAGCAGACGGACAGGGGGGGGCACTGAAGCTTTCTTT	CASRRTGGGTEAFF	TRBD1	-	TRBV28	TRBJ1-1
TGTGCCAGCAGCGTTGGACAGAGCTCTGGAAACACCATATATTTT	CASSVGQSSGNTIYF	-	-	TRBV9	TRBJ1-3
TGTGCCAGCAGCAATCCCCGACTAGCCGGCTCTAACAATGAGCAGTTCTTC	CASSNPRLAGSNNEQFF	-	-	TRBV21-1	TRBJ2-1
TGTGCCAGCAGTTCCGGGACAGTACAGAACTATGGCTACACCTTC	CASSSGTVQNYGYTF	TRBD1	once	TRBV28	TRBJ1-2
TGTGCCAGCAGCCAAGACCCCCCTGGGCTCCGAGAGACCCAGTACTTC	CASSQDPPGLRETQYF	-	-	TRBV4-2	TRBJ2-5
TGTGCCAGCAGCTTGGAGGGGACAGCGAGCGAAAAACTGTTTTTT	CASSLEGTASEKLFF	TRBD1	-	TRBV5-4	TRBJ1-4
TGTGCCAGCAGCCTGACTCCGGGACTAGCGGGTCTAGCCTACGAGCAGTACTTC	CASSLTPGLAGLAYEQYF	TRBD2	-	TRBV14	TRBJ2-7
TGCAGCGTTGAATTCCCTAGCGGGGGCTCCTACAATGAGCAGTTCTTC	CSVEFPSGGSYNEQFF	TRBD2	-	TRBV29-1	TRBJ2-1
TGTGCCAGCAGTTTAGGCGGGAATGGGGAGCAGTACTTC	CASSLGGNGEQYF	-	-	TRBV28	TRBJ2-7
TGTGCCAGCACCAGGGACAGCAACTATGGCTACACCTTC	CASTRDSNYGYTF	TRBD1	-	TRBV5-4	TRBJ1-2
TGTGCCAGCAGACCTGGTGTAGTTCTCGCCTCAGGCACCCAGTACTTC	CASRPGVVLASGTQYF	-	once	TRBV6-2/TRBV6-3	TRBJ2-5
TGTGCCAGCAGTTTAGGGGAGGGAAAACTGTTTTTT	CASSLGEGKLFF	-	-	TRBV12-3/TRBV12-4	TRBJ1-4
TGTGCCAGCAGCTCGGGGGGGGCGGCCATGGACGAGCAGTACTTC	CASSSGGAAMDEQYF	TRBD2	few	TRBV5-4	TRBJ2-7
TGTGCCAGCATCCCCCCAGGGAAAGAGACCCAGTACTTC	CASIPPGKETQYF	-	-	TRBV6-2/TRBV6-3	TRBJ2-5
TGCGCCAGCAGACAGGAAGGGAGCACAGATACGCAGTATTTT	CASRQEGSTDTQYF	-	once	TRBV5-1	TRBJ2-3
TGTGCCAGTAGTACCTTCTCCGGGACAACCTCCCCCTACGAGCAGTACTTC	CASSTFSGTTSPYEQYF	-	-	TRBV19	TRBJ2-7
TGTGCCAGCAGTGGGGGGGACAGCAGCTCCTACGAGCAGTACTTC	CASSGGDSSSYEQYF	-	-	TRBV25-1	TRBJ2-7
TGTGCCAGCAGGAAGGGGGATGTGGGCACCGGGGAGCTGTTTTTT	CASRKGDVGTGELFF	-	-	TRBV6-5	TRBJ2-2
TGCGCCAGCAGCTTAAGACAGGGAACTGGGGCCAACGTCCTGACTTTC	CASSLRQGTGANVLTF	TRBD1	-	TRBV5-1	TRBJ2-6
TGTGCCAGCAGCGCCAGGGGGTTTGATGGCTACACCTTC	CASSARGFDGYTF	TRBD1	-	TRBV11-2	TRBJ1-2
TGTGCCAGCAGCCAAGGACAGGGTGAGGATACGCAGTATTTT	CASSQGQGEDTQYF	TRBD1	-	TRBV3-1/TRBV3-2	TRBJ2-3
TGTGCCAGCAGCGCGGGGCCGCAGTTCTTC	CASSAGPQFF	-	-	TRBV28	TRBJ2-1
TGTGCCAGCAGTCTCCCTACAGGGACTGGAAACACCATATATTTT	CASSLPTGTGNTIYF	-	-	TRBV28	TRBJ1-3